This passage covers 24 T cell receptor beta chains from one sample sequenced in a study of low-dose radiotherapy and immunotherapy resistance in tumors. Noted time point: after trial treatment. The treatment is: LDRT plus nivolumab, ipilimumab, low-dose cyclophosphamide and aspirin (RACIN trial). TRAV- and TRBV-specific primers, spanning alpha and beta chains, primed first-strand cDNA. TCRs were amplified for approximately 22 PCR cycles with a constant-region primer and V-primer adapter. TCRdb re-called the reads through MiXCR, storing one row per CDR3 protein. This sample has about 100,000 distinct CDR3 sequences, with less than 25% found just once. The specimen comprised PBMCs, sampled after low-dose radiotherapy plus immunotherapy. All receptors come from a male donor with prostate cancer.

This clonotype was recorded at least ten times. The chain carries TRBV11-1 and TRBJ1-1; 9 nucleotides align to TRBD1. Trimming cost V 5 bases and J 1 base; bases outside gene matches: 2. Germline assignment: CDR1 SGHAT and CDR2 FQDESV (reference sequence). The CDR3 is made up of 14 amino acids. CDR3 amino acids: CASSVGQGNTEAFF. DNA of the CDR3: TGTGCCAGCAGCGTGGGACAGGGGAACACTGAAGCTTTCTTT.

This clonotype showed up many times. The V call is TRBV11-2, the J call TRBJ1-1, with TRBD1 matching 7 bases. V lost 3 bases to trimming and J lost 0 bases; unmatched junction nucleotides: 7. From germline, CDR1 is SGHAT and CDR2 FQNNGV. The CDR3 covers 16 residues. CDR3 protein: CASSFLAGGMNTEAFF. CDR3 nucleotide sequence: TGTGCCAGCAGCTTCCTTGCAGGGGGAATGAACACTGAAGCTTTCTTT.

This clonotype was recorded many times. The rearrangement uses TRBV29-1 and TRBJ2-1, with D perhaps being TRBD1 or TRBD2 (5 bases each). Between the trimmed V and J ends, which lost 3 bases and 7 bases, there was a span of 13 bases. Germline values: CDR1 SQVTM, CDR2 ANQGSEA. The CDR3 runs to 13 residues. This CDR3 reads CSVDGGDRNEQFF. DNA of the CDR3: TGCAGCGTTGACGGTGGGGACCGGAATGAGCAGTTCTTC.

Note on this clonotype: It is likely a read error: a sequence one base away is far more abundant. This chain joins TRBV12-3 or TRBV12-4 and TRBJ2-1; 8 bases fit TRBD1. The CDR3 loop spans 14 amino acids. V lost 3 bases, J lost 10 bases, and 8 bases stayed unmatched. As DNA, the CDR3 is TGTGCCAGCAGTTTTGGACAGGGATCCTACGAGCAGTTCTTC. Protein: CASSFGQGSYEQFF.

This clonotype was observed at least ten times. The chain uses TRBV3-1 and TRBJ2-1; D call uncertain. Germline-derived CDR1 and CDR2 are LGHDT and YNNKEL (reference sequence). V was shortened by 0 bases and J by 7 bases, with 10 bases between the two germline ends. CDR3 length equals 14 residues. This CDR3 is CASSQETWGNEQFF. CDR3 bases: TGTGCCAGCAGCCAAGAGACTTGGGGAAATGAGCAGTTCTTC.

This clonotype appeared many times. The chain combines TRBV14 with TRBJ2-7; D possibly matches TRBD1 or TRBD2 (5 bases each). Trimming pared 6 bases from V and 3 bases from J, leaving 12 bases between. Germline V gene data show CDR1 as SGHDN and CDR2 as FVKESK. The CDR3 has 13 residues. The CDR3 DNA is TGTGCCAGCAGGTCCGGGACCGACTACGAGCAGTACTTC. This encodes CASRSGTDYEQYF.

This clonotype was seen a single time. The chain couples TRBV18 to TRBJ1-4, with unresolved D. V dropped 4 bases and J dropped 6 bases, with 9 bases sitting between them. This CDR3 has 13 amino acids. Germline values: CDR1 KGHSH, CDR2 LQKENI. In DNA form, the CDR3 reads TGTGCCAGCTCACAGGGATTTGATGAAAAACTGTTTTTT. Protein product: CASSQGFDEKLFF.

This clonotype was counted at least ten times. J is TRBJ2-1 and V is TRBV4-1; TRBD2 matches 10 bases. V shed 1 base, J shed 8 bases, and the junction held 5 bases outside the gene matches. Germline loops: CDR1 MGHRA, CDR2 YSYEKL. The CDR3 spans 15 residues. As DNA, the CDR3 is TGCGCCAGCAGCCAAGGAGCGGGGGGGCCCGATGAGCAGTTCTTC. Protein: CASSQGAGGPDEQFF.

This clonotype was seen many times. This chain uses TRBV5-1 with TRBJ2-3; D is perhaps TRBD1 or TRBD2 (5 bases each). CDR3 length equals 14 residues. V lost 4 bases, J lost 4 bases, and 13 bases lay in between. Per germline, CDR1 SGHRS and CDR2 YFSETQ. The CDR3 sequence is CASSPGQTADTQYF. The CDR3 DNA is TGCGCCAGCAGCCCGGGGCAGACGGCAGATACGCAGTATTTT.

This clonotype was counted at least ten times. The gene calls are TRBV5-1 and TRBJ2-7; 11 positions agree with TRBD1. The V gene's germline CDR1 is SGHRS and CDR2 YFSETQ. This CDR3 contains 16 residues. Trimming removed 3 bases from V and 4 bases from J; junction bases left unmatched: 9. Here the CDR3 DNA reads TGCGCCAGCAGCTCCGGGACAGGGGGTCGGAGGTACGAGCAGTACTTC. Amino acid sequence: CASSSGTGGRRYEQYF.

Points on this clonotype: A single base is all that separates this from a far larger clone, so a read error is likely. The chain employs TRBV6-6 and TRBJ2-1, with D possibly matching TRBD2 (5 bases). Trimming left V 0 bases short and J 13 bases short, with 19 bases between. The CDR3 has 15 amino acids. In germline, CDR1 is MNHNY, CDR2 SVGAGI (reference sequence). Here the CDR3 DNA reads TGTGCCAGCAGTTACTCGAGGGCTAGCCAGGAGACCCAGTTCTTC. Translating it yields CASSYSRASQETQFF.

At least ten counts were recorded for this clonotype. The chain joins TRBV7-2 to TRBJ1-1, with 9 nucleotides matching TRBD1. With 5 bases clipped from V and 3 bases from J, the junction kept 4 bases outside the gene matches. Germline loops: CDR1 SGHTA, CDR2 FQGNSA. The CDR3 is 14 amino acids. This CDR3 is CASSAQGADTEAFF. In nucleotides, the CDR3 is TGTGCCAGCAGCGCACAGGGGGCGGACACTGAAGCTTTCTTT. Combining the CDR3 with reference TRBV7-2 and TRBJ1-1 gives the whole variable domain GAGVSQSPSNKVTEKGKDVELRCDPISGHTALYWYRQSLGQGLEFLIYFQGNSAPDKSGLPSDRFSAERTGGSVSTLTIQRTQQEDSAVYLCASSAQGADTEAFFGQGTRLTVV.

This clonotype was found many times. The chain combines TRBV5-1 with TRBJ2-3; D call uncertain. V lost 5 bases, J lost 2 bases, and 12 bases lay in between. The CDR3 has 14 residues. From germline, CDR1 is SGHRS and CDR2 YFSETQ. The CDR3 is CASRASPNTDTQYF. The CDR3 nucleotides read TGCGCCAGCAGGGCCAGCCCAAACACAGATACGCAGTATTTT.

Details on this clonotype: A far larger clone lies a single base away; this is likely a read error. This sequence joins TRBV7-4 and TRBJ2-1; 14 bases are a match to TRBD2. CDR3 size: 15 residues. Losses at the gene ends were 6 bases for V and 13 bases for J; bases not matched to a gene: 11. Germline CDR1 is SGHVT and CDR2 is SQSDAQ. The CDR3 protein is CASRTSGGAWETQFF. The DNA for the CDR3 is TGTGCCAGCAGGACTAGCGGGGGGGCCTGGGAGACCCAGTTCTTC.

This clonotype was seen ten or more times. J is TRBJ2-5 and V is TRBV2; 10 bases match TRBD2. J was trimmed by 3 bases and V by 5 bases; bases with no gene match: 3. This CDR3 is 14 amino acids long. Germline V gives CDR1 SNHLY, CDR2 FYNNEI. The CDR3 DNA reads TGTGCCAGCAGTTGGCTAGCGGGGGAAGAGACCCAGTACTTC. This gives the protein CASSWLAGEETQYF.

This clonotype was found many times. CDR3 in amino acids: CSAELVPENTEAFF. CDR3 DNA sequence: TGCAGTGCGGAACTCGTCCCAGAGAACACTGAAGCTTTCTTT. This rearrangement joins TRBV20-1 to TRBJ1-1, with unresolved D. In germline, CDR1 is DFQATT, CDR2 SNEGSKA (reference sequence). V lost 6 bases, J lost 1 base, and 15 bases lay in between. The CDR3 loop spans 14 amino acids.

The table lists this clonotype with many counts. CDR3 DNA: TGTGCCAGCAGCTTAGAGGCTAGCGGGGGATACGAGCAGTACTTC. It is translated as CASSLEASGGYEQYF. The chain joins TRBV11-2 to TRBJ2-7, with 10 nucleotides matching TRBD2. This CDR3 region has 15 residues. With V trimmed by 0 bases and J by 4 bases, 3 bases remained unmatched. Per germline, CDR1 SGHAT and CDR2 FQNNGV.

At least ten counts were recorded for this clonotype. J is TRBJ2-1 and V is TRBV4-1; D is perhaps TRBD2 (5 bases). CDR1 and CDR2 from the germline V gene are MGHRA and YSYEKL. V shed 4 bases and J shed 1 base, with 11 bases lying between them. The CDR3 has 15 residues. The CDR3 nucleotides are TGCGCCAGCAGCCGAGGACTGCTTTCCTACAATGAGCAGTTCTTC. It encodes CASSRGLLSYNEQFF.

This clonotype has ten or more counts. This chain uses TRBV5-1 with TRBJ2-2; 7 nucleotides match TRBD1. The CDR3 has 15 amino acids. Germline CDR1 and CDR2: SGHRS and YFSETQ. Unmatched junction bases numbered 5, after V lost 3 bases and J lost 3 bases. As DNA, the CDR3 is TGCGCCAGCAGCTCCCGGACAGGTGACACCGGGGAGCTGTTTTTT. As protein: CASSSRTGDTGELFF.

This clonotype was detected ten times or more. V is TRBV4-1 and J is TRBJ1-6; D is ambiguous. Trimming shortened V by 1 base and J by 6 bases, and 16 bases separated the two germline ends. Germline V lookup: CDR1 MGHRA, CDR2 YSYEKL. The CDR3 covers 17 residues. CDR3 protein: CASSQAYTGSGNSPLHF. The CDR3 DNA follows: TGCGCCAGCAGCCAAGCTTATACTGGTAGCGGTAATTCACCCCTCCACTTT.

This clonotype was found many times. The chain links TRBV5-4 to TRBJ2-5; TRBD2 agrees at 8 bases. There are 15 residues in the CDR3. CDR1 and CDR2 (germline): SGHNT, YYREEE (reference sequence). J gave up 5 bases and V 0 bases, and 6 bases lay outside the gene matches. This chain's CDR3 is CASSLAGLARETQYF. DNA of the CDR3: TGTGCCAGCAGCTTGGCCGGACTAGCACGCGAGACCCAGTACTTC.

This clonotype was seen repeatedly, ten times or more. The CDR3 reads CAISEGQVANYGYTF. For the CDR3, the DNA is TGTGCCATCAGTGAGGGACAGGTCGCTAACTATGGCTACACCTTC. The J gene is TRBJ1-2, the V gene TRBV10-3; 7 positions agree with TRBD1. The germline V gene has CDR1 ENHRY and CDR2 SYGVKD. The CDR3 totals 15 residues. J was trimmed by 0 bases and V by 2 bases; bases with no gene match: 3.

This clonotype appeared many times. The junction departs from germline at one end; a sequencing error may be responsible. The rearrangement joins TRBV13 to TRBJ2-5; 7 nucleotides agree with TRBD2. This CDR3 has 15 amino acids. Germline lookup yields CDR1 PRHDT and CDR2 FYEKMQ (reference sequence). CDR3 amino acids: CASSFETSGGRELNF. In DNA, the CDR3 is TGTGCCAGCAGCTTCGAGACTAGTGGGGGGAGGGAGTTAAACTTC.

In regard to this clonotype: A read error may explain this, as a much larger clone is one base away. The J gene is TRBJ1-1, the V gene TRBV11-3, with D maybe TRBD1 (5 bases). Trimming pared 4 bases from V and 1 base from J, leaving 7 bases between. From germline, CDR1 is SGHNT and CDR2 YENEEA. The length of the CDR3 is 13 residues. CDR3 protein: CASSYTGNTEAFF. DNA for the CDR3: TGTGCCAGCAGCTACACAGGGAACACTGAAGCTTTCTTT.